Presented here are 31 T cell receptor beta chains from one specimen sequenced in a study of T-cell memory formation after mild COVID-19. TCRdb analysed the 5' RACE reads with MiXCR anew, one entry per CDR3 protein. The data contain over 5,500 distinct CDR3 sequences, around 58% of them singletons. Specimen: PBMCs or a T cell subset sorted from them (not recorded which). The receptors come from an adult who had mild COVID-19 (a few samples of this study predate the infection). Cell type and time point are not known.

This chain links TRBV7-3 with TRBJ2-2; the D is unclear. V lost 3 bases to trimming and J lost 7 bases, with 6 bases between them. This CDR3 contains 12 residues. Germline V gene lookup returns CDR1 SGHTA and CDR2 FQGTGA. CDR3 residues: CASSFRYGELFF. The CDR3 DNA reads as TGTGCCAGCAGCTTTCGTTACGGGGAGCTGTTTTTT.

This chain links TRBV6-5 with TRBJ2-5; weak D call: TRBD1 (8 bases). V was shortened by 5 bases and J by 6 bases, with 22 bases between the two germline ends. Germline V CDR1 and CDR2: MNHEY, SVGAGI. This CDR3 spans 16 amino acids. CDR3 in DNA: TGTGCCAGCAGTACTTACAGGGGGGGGCTTCTGAAGACCCAGTACTTC. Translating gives CASSTYRGGLLKTQYF.

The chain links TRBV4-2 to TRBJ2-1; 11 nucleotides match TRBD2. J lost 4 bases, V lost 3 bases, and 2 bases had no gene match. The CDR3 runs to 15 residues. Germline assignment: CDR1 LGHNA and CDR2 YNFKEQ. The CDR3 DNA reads TGTGCCAGCAGCCAGCTAGCGGGGGGTTACAATGAGCAGTTCTTC. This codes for CASSQLAGGYNEQFF.

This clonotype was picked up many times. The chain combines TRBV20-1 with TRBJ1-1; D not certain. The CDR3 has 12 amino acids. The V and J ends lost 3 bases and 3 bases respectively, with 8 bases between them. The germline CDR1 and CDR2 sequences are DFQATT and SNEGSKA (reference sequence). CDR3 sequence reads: CSARVRDTEAFF. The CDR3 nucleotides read TGCAGTGCTAGGGTTCGCGACACTGAAGCTTTCTTT.

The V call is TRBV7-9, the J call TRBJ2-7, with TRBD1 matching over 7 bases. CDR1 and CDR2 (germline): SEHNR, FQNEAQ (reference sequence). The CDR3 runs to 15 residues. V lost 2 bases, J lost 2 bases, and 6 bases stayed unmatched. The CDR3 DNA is TGTGCCAGCAGCTTATCGTCAGGGGGTACCTACGAGCAGTACTTC. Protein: CASSLSSGGTYEQYF.

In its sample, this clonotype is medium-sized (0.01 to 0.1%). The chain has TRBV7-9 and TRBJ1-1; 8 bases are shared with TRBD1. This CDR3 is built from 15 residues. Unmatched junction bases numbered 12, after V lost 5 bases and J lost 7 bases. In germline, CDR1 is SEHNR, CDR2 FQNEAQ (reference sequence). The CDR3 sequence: CASSIGTGNLNEAFF. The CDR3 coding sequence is TGTGCCAGCAGCATTGGGACAGGTAATCTTAATGAAGCTTTCTTT.

CDR3 in amino acids: CASSEQGGAYGYTF. The CDR3 region has the DNA TGTGCCAGCAGTGAACAGGGAGGAGCCTATGGCTACACCTTC. The chain combines TRBV2 with TRBJ1-2; possibly TRBD1 for D (5 bases). CDR1 is SNHLY and CDR2 is FYNNEI in the germline V gene. The CDR3 is made up of 14 amino acids. The V and J ends lost 2 bases and 4 bases respectively, with 11 bases between them.

DNA of the CDR3: TGTGCCAGCACCGGAGATACCTACGAGCAGTACTTC. This gives the protein CASTGDTYEQYF. J is TRBJ2-7 and V is TRBV2, with no clear D. The V and J ends lost 7 bases and 2 bases respectively, with 9 bases between them. The CDR3 is made up of 12 amino acids. The germline V gene has CDR1 SNHLY and CDR2 FYNNEI. Drawing the rest from reference TRBV2 and TRBJ2-7, the complete variable domain is EPEVTQTPSHQVTQMGQEVILRCVPISNHLYFYWYRQILGQKVEFLVSFYNNEISEKSEIFDDQFSVERPDGSNFTLKIRSTKLEDSAMYFCASTGDTYEQYFGPGTRLTVT.

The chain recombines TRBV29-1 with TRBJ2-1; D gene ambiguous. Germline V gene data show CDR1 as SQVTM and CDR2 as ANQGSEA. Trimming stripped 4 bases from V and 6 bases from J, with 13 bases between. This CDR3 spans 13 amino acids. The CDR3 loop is CSVGRDKANEQFF. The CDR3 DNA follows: TGCAGCGTTGGTAGGGATAAGGCCAATGAGCAGTTCTTC.

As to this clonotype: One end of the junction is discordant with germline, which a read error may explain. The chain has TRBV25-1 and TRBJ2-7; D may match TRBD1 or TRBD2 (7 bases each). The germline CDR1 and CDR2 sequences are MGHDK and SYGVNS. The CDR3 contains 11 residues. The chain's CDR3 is CASSDREGVFF. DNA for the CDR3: TGTGCCAGCAGCGACAGGGAGGGAGTATTCTTC.

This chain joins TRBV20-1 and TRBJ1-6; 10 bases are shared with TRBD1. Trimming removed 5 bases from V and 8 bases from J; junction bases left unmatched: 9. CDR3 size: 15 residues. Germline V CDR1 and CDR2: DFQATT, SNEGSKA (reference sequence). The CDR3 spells CSARRGGTGDSPLHF. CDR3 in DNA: TGCAGTGCTCGCCGAGGGGGGACAGGGGATTCACCCCTCCACTTT.

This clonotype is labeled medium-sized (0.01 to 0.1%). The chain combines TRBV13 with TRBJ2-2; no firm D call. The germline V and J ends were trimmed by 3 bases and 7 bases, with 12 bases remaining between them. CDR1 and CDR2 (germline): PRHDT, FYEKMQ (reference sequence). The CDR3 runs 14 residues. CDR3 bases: TGTGCCAGCAGCTTCGGGCAGGCAGTCGGGGAGCTGTTTTTT. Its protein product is CASSFGQAVGELFF. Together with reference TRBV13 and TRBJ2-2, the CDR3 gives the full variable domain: AAGVIQSPRHLIKEKRETATLKCYPIPRHDTVYWYQQGPGQDPQFLISFYEKMQSDKGSIPDRFSAQQFSDYHSELNMSSLELGDSALYFCASSFGQAVGELFFGEGSRLTVL.

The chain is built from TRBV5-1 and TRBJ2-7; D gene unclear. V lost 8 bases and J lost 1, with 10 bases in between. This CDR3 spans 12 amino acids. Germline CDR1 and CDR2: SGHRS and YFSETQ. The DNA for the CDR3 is TGCGCCAGTGGATTTGGGTCCTACGAGCAGTACTTC. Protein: CASGFGSYEQYF.

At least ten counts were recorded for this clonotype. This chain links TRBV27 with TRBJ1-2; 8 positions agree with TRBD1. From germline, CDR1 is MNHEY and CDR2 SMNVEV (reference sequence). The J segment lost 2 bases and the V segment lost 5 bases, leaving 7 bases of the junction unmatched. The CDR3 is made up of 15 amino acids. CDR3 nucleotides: TGTGCCAGCAGTACCCTGGACAGGGAAAACTATGGCTACACCTTC. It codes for CASSTLDRENYGYTF.

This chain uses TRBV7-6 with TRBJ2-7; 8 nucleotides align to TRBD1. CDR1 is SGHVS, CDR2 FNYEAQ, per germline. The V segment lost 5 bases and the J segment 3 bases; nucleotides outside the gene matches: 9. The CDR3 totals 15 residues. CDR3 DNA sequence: TGTGCCAGCAGCCCACTTAGGGACAGGCTCTACGAGCAGTACTTC. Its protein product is CASSPLRDRLYEQYF.

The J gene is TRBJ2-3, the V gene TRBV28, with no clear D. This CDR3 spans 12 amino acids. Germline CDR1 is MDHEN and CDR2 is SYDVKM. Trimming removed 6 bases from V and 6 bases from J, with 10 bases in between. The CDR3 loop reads CASRSTYDTQYF. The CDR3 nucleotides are TGTGCCAGCAGATCTACCTACGATACGCAGTATTTT.

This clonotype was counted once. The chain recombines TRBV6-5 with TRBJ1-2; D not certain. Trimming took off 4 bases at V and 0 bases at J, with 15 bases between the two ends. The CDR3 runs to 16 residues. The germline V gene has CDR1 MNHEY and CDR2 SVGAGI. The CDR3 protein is CASSSPSDATNYGYTF. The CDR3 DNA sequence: TGTGCCAGCAGTTCCCCCTCCGACGCAACTAACTATGGCTACACCTTC.

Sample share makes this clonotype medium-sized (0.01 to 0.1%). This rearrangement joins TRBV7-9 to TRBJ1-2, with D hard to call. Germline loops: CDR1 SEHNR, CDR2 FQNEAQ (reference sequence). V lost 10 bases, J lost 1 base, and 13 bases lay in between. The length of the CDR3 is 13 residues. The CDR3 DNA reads TGTGCCACTCACCAAGGCCTTAACTATGGCTACACCTTC. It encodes CATHQGLNYGYTF.

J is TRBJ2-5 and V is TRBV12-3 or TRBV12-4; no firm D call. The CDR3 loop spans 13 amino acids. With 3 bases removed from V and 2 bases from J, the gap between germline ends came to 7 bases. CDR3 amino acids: CASSFGEQETQYF. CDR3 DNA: TGTGCCAGCAGTTTCGGAGAACAAGAGACCCAGTACTTC.

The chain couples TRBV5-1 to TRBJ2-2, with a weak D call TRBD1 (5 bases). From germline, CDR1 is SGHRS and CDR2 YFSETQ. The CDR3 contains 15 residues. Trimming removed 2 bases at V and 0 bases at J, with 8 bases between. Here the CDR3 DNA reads TGCGCCAGCAGCTTTATGACAGCGAACACCGGGGAGCTGTTTTTT. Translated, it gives CASSFMTANTGELFF.

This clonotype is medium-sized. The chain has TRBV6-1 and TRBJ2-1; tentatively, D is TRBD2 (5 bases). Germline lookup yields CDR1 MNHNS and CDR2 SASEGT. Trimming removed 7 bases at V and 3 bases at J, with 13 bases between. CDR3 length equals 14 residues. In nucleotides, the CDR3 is TGTGCCAGCAAAACGAGGGTGCTCTACAATGAGCAGTTCTTC. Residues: CASKTRVLYNEQFF.

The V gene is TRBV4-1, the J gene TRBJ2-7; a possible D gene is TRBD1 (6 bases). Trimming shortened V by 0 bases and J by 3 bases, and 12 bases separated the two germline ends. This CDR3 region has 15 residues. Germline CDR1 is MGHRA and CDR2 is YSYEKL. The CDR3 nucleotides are TGCGCCAGCAGCCAAGATCAGGGGAGATTCTACGAGCAGTACTTC. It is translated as CASSQDQGRFYEQYF.

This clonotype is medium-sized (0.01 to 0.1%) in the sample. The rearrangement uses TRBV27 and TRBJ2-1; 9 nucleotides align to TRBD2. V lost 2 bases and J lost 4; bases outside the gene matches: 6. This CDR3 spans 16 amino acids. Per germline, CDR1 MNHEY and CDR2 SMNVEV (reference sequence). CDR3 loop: CASSLEGGGGYNEQFF. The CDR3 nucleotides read TGTGCCAGCAGTTTAGAGGGCGGGGGGGGATACAATGAGCAGTTCTTC.

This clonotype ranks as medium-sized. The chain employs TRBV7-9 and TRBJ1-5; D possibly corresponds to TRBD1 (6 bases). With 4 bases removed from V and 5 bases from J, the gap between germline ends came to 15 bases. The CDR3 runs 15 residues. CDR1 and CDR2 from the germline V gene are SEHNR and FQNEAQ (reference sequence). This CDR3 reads CASSSNREPYQPQHF. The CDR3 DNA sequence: TGTGCCAGCAGCTCGAACAGGGAGCCTTATCAGCCCCAGCATTTT.

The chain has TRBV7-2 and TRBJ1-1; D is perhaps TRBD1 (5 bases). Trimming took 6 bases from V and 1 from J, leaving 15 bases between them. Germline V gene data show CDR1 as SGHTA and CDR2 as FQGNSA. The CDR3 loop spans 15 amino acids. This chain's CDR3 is CASSVRGMANTEAFF. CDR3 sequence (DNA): TGTGCCAGCAGTGTAAGGGGTATGGCGAACACTGAAGCTTTCTTT.

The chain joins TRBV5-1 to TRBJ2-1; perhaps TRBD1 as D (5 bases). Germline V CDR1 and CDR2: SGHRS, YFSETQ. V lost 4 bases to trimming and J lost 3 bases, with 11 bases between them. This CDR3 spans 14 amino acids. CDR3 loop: CASSRGADYNEQFF. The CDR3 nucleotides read TGCGCCAGCAGCCGTGGGGCAGACTACAATGAGCAGTTCTTC.

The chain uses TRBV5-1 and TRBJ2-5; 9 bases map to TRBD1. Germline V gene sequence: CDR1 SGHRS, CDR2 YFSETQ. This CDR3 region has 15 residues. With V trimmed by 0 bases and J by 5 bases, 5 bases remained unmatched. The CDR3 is CASSLAPDRGETQYF. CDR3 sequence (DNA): TGCGCCAGCAGCTTGGCGCCCGACAGGGGGGAGACCCAGTACTTC.

Here the CDR3 reads CASSPRWTEFTDTQYF. CDR3 coding DNA: TGTGCCAGCAGCCCCCGATGGACCGAGTTCACAGATACGCAGTATTTT. This chain joins TRBV3-1 and TRBJ2-3; D remains ambiguous. V was pared by 4 bases and J by 2 bases, with 16 bases between. Germline-derived CDR1 and CDR2 are LGHDT and YNNKEL (reference sequence). CDR3 length equals 16 residues.

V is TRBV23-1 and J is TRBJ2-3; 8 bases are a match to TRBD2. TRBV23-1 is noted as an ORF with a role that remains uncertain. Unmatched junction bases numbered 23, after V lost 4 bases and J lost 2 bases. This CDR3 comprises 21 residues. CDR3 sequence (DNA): TGCGCCAGCAGTCGGGGCAATGGTGGGCGGGAGGACCAGTCGTCCACAGATACGCAGTATTTT. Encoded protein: CASSRGNGGREDQSSTDTQYF.

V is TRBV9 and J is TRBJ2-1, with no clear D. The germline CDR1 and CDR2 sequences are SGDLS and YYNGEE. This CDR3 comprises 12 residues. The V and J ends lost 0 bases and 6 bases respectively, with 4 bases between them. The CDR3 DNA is TGTGCCAGCAGCGTAGCGCCCAATGAGCAGTTCTTC. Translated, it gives CASSVAPNEQFF. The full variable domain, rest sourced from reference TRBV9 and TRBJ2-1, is DSGVTQTPKHLITATGQRVTLRCSPRSGDLSVYWYQQSLDQGLQFLIQYYNGEERAKGNILERFSAQQFPDLHSELNLSSLELGDSALYFCASSVAPNEQFFGPGTRLTVL.

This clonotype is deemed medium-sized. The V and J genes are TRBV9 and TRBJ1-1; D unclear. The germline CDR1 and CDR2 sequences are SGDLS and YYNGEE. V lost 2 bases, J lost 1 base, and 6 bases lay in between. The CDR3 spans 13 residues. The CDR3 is CASSVSANTEAFF. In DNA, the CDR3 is TGTGCCAGCAGCGTGTCGGCGAACACTGAAGCTTTCTTT.